The rows below give T cell receptor beta chains drawn from one sample of a study of T cells after somatic rescue of genetic block. Sequenced by immunoSEQ multiplex PCR; TCRdb stores in-frame clones only, minus some. The sample carries about 120,000 clones, 85% to 95% recorded once. Sequencing was done on a sample of peripheral blood mononuclear cells (PBMCs). These receptors were obtained from a woman between 18 and 29 years old. The CDR3 runs from the conserved cysteine through the conserved F or W.

J gene	V gene	CDR3 protein
TRBJ1-1	TRBV7-3	CASMGAMNTEAFF
TRBJ2-5	TRBV9	CASSVAASRETQYF
TRBJ2-7	TRBV9	CASSPEGQGAGEQYF
TRBJ1-5	TRBV5-8	CASSPDSPNQPQHF
TRBJ1-1	TRBV18	CASSPPTGTTEAFF
TRBJ2-3	TRBV7-2	CASSPMRASTDTQYF
TRBJ2-4	TRBV7-6	CASSRNSFGIQYF
TRBJ1-5	TRBV19	CASSITRQGNQPQHF
TRBJ1-2	TRBV5-1	CASSLLQGDGYTF
TRBJ1-1	TRBV28	CASGGGMNTEAFF
TRBJ1-4	TRBV7-9	CASSLNGGGLTNEKLFF
TRBJ2-1	TRBV28	CASSLPLSSYNEQFF
TRBJ1-2	TRBV5-1	CASSGIQGYGYTF
TRBJ2-7	TRBV10-1	CANLGRHPEDSSYEQYF
TRBJ2-7	TRBV6-5	CASSYSAGTYEQYF
TRBJ2-1	TRBV7-3	CASSFREGEQFF
TRBJ2-5	TRBV7-6	CASSMDPGRETQYF
TRBJ2-7	TRBV5-1	CASGVGGTSYEQYF
TRBJ1-2	TRBV5-4	CASSDNRAPFYGYTF
TRBJ2-7	TRBV25-1	CASSRDSGAPYEQYF
TRBJ1-2	TRBV5-6	CASSFGGQLTYGYTF
TRBJ2-3	TRBV13	CASSLSGGVTDTQYF
TRBJ2-2	TRBV18	CASSRLAGTDPNTGELFF
TRBJ1-5	TRBV6-1	CASRVGQGDNQPQHF
TRBJ1-6	TRBV27	CASSLGGHSSPLHF
TRBJ2-1	TRBV5-8	CASNPGGQNNEQFF
TRBJ2-5	TRBV2	CASSERGQGPETQYF
TRBJ1-3	TRBV13	CASSLGQGAGNTIYF
TRBJ1-1	TRBV7-6	CASSLGVGRATEAFF
TRBJ2-5	TRBV11-3	CASSLALAGGPETQYF
TRBJ1-1	TRBV18	CATEQNTEAFF
TRBJ2-6	TRBV7-2	CASSPSLGSRSGANVLTF
TRBJ2-2	TRBV18	CASSQQTSWAGELFF
TRBJ1-1	TRBV5-1	CASSLLPWGGEGTEAFF
TRBJ2-2	TRBV18	CASSTGDNTGELFF
TRBJ1-6	TRBV7-2	CASSYLGVANSPLHF
TRBJ1-1	TRBV7-9	CASIRGRRTEAFF
TRBJ2-7	TRBV7-9	CASSPGQGRREQYF
TRBJ2-5	TRBV14	CASSQIVGAPKYF
TRBJ2-5	TRBV5-4	CASSGGQGIMETQYF
TRBJ2-3	TRBV9	CASSETSGGGLGLPYF
TRBJ1-2	TRBV7-2	CASSSTGVGYTF
TRBJ2-7	TRBV5-1	CASSLAAGVWYEQYF
TRBJ2-7	TRBV19	CASSTTGTAYEQYF
TRBJ1-5	TRBV7-8	CASSAFNQPQHF
TRBJ2-2	TRBV10-3	CAARTGEITGELFF